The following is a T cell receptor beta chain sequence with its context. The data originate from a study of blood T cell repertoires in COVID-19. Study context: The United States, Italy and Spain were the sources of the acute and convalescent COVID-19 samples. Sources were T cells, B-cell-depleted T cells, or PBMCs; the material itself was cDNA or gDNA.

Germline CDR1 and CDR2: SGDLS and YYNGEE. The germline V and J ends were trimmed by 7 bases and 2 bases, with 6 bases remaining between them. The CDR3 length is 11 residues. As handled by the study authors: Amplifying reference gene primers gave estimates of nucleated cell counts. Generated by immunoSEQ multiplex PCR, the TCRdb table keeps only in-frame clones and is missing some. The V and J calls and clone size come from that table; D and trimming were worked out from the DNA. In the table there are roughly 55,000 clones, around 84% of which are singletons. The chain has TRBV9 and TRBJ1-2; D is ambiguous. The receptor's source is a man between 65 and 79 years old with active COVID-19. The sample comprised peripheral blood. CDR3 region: CASAQNYGYTF. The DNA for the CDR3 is TGTGCCAGCGCACAGAACTATGGCTACACCTTC.